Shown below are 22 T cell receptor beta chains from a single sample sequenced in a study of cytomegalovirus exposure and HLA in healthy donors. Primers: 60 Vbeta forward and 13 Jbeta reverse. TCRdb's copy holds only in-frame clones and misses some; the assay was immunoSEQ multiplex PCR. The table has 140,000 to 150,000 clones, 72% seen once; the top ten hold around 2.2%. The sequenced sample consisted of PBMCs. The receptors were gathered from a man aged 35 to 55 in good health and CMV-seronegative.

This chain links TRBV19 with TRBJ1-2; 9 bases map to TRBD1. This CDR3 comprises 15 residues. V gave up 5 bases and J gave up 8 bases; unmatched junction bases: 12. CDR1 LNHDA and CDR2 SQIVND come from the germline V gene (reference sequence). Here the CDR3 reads CASSLNSGTGYGYTF. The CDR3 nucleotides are TGTGCCAGTAGTCTTAACTCCGGGACAGGGTACGGCTACACCTTC.

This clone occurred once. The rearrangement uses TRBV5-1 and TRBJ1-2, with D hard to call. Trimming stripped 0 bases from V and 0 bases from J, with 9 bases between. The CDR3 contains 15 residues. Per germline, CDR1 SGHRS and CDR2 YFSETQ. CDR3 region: CASSLESSANYGYTF. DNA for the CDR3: TGCGCCAGCAGCTTGGAGTCTTCGGCTAACTATGGCTACACCTTC.

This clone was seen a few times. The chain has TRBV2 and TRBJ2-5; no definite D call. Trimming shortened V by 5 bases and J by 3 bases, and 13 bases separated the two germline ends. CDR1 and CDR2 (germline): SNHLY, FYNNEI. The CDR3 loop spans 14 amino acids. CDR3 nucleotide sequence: TGTGCCAGCAGTAAAACAAGATCAGAAGAGACCCAGTACTTC. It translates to CASSKTRSEETQYF.

The CDR3 DNA reads as TGCGCCAGCAGCATCGGGACAGCCCGTGAAGCTTTCTTT. Translation gives CASSIGTAREAFF. The rearrangement uses TRBV5-1 and TRBJ1-1; 7 positions match TRBD1. CDR1 and CDR2 (germline): SGHRS, YFSETQ. The CDR3 is made up of 13 amino acids. The J segment lost 7 bases and the V segment lost 4 bases, leaving 7 bases of the junction unmatched. The complete variable domain, with remaining parts taken from reference TRBV5-1 and TRBJ1-1, reads KAGVTQTPRYLIKTRGQQVTLSCSPISGHRSVSWYQQTPGQGLQFLFEYFSETQRNKGNFPGRFSGRQFSNSRSEMNVSTLELGDSALYLCASSIGTAREAFFGQGTRLTVV.

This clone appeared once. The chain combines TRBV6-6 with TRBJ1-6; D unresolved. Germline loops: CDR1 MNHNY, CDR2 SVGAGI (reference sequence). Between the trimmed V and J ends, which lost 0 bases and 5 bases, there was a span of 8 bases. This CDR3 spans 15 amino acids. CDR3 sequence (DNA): TGTGCCAGCAGTTACTCGGAGGTAGATAATTCACCCCTCCACTTT. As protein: CASSYSEVDNSPLHF.

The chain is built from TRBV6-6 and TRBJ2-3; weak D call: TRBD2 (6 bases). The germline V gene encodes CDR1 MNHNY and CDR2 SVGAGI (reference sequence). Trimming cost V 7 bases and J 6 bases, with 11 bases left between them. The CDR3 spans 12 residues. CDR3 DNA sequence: TGTGCCAGCACCGGGGCGGGGGATACGCAGTATTTT. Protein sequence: CASTGAGDTQYF.

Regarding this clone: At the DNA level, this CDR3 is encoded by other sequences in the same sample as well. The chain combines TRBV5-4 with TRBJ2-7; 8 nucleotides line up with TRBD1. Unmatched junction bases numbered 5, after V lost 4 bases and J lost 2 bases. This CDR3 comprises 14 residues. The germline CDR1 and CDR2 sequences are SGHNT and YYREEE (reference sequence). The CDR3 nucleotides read TGTGCCAGCAGCCGCGGGACAGGAACCTACGAGCAGTACTTC. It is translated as CASSRGTGTYEQYF.

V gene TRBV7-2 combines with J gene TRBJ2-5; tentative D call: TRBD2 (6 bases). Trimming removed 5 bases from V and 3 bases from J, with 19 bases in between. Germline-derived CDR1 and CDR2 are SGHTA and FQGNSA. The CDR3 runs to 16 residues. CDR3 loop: CASSLTTYRGKETQYF. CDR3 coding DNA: TGTGCCAGCAGCCTGACAACTTACCGGGGGAAAGAGACCCAGTACTTC.

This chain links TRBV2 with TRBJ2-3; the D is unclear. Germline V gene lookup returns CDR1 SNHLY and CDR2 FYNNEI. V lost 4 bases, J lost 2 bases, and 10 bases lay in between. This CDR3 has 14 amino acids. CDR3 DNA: TGTGCCAGCAGTGGGCGGTCCTACACAGATACGCAGTATTTT. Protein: CASSGRSYTDTQYF. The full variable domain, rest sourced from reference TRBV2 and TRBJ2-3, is EPEVTQTPSHQVTQMGQEVILRCVPISNHLYFYWYRQILGQKVEFLVSFYNNEISEKSEIFDDQFSVERPDGSNFTLKIRSTKLEDSAMYFCASSGRSYTDTQYFGPGTRLTVL.

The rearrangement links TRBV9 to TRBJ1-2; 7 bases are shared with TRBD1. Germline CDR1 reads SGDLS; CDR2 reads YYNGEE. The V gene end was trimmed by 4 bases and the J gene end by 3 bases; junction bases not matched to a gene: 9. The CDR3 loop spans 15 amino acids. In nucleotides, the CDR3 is TGTGCCAGCAGCCGCCTGAGGGGGCTAGACTATGGCTACACCTTC. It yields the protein CASSRLRGLDYGYTF.

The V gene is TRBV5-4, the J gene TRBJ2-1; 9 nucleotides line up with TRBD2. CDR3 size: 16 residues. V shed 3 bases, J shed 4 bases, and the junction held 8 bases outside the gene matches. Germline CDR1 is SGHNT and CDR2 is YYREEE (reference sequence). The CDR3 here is CASSYKSGRKYNEQFF. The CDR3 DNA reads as TGTGCCAGCAGCTATAAAAGCGGGAGGAAGTACAATGAGCAGTTCTTC.

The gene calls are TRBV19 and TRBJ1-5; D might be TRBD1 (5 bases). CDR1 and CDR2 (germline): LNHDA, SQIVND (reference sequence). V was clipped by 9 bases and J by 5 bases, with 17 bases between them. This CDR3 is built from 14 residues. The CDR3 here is CASHRGMDYQPQHF. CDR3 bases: TGTGCCAGCCACCGGGGGATGGACTATCAGCCCCAGCATTTT.

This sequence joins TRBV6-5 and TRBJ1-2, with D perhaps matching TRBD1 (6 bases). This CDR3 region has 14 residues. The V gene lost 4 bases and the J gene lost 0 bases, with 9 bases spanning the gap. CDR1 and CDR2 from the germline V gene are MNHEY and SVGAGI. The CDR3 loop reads CASSLDRTNYGYTF. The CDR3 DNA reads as TGTGCCAGCAGTTTAGACAGGACTAACTATGGCTACACCTTC.

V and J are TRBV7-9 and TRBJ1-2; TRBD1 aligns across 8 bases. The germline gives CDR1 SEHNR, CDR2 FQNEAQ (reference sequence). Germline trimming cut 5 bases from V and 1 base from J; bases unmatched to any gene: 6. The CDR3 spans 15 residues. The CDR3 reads CASSRKQGGNYGYTF. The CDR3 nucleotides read TGTGCCAGCAGCCGGAAACAGGGGGGTAACTATGGCTACACCTTC.

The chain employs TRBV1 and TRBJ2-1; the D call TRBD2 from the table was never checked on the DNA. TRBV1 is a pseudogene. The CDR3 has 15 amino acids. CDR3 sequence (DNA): TGCACCAGCAGCCAAGGACTAGCGGGAGTCAATGAGCAGTTCTTC. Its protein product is CTSSQGLAGVNEQFF.

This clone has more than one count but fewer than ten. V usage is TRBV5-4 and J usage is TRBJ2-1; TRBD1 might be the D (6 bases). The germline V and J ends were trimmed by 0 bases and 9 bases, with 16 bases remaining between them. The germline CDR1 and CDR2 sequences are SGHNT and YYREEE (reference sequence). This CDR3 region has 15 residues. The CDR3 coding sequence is TGTGCCAGCAGCTTGGAATCAGGGGCGTACGGTGAGCAGTTCTTC. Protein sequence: CASSLESGAYGEQFF.

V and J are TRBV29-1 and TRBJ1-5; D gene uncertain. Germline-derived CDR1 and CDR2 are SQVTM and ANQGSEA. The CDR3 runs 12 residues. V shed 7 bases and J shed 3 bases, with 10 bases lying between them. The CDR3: CSGGDYNQPQHF. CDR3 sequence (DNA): TGCAGCGGCGGGGATTACAATCAGCCCCAGCATTTT. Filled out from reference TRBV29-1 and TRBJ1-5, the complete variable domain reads SAVISQKPSRDICQRGTSLTIQCQVDSQVTMMFWYRQQPGQSLTLIATANQGSEATYESGFVIDKFPISRPNLTFSTLTVSNMSPEDSSIYLCSGGDYNQPQHFGDGTRLSIL.

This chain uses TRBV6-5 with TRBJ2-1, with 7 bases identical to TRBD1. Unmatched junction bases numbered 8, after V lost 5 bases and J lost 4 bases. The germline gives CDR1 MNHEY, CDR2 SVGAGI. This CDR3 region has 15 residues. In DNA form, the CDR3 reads TGTGCCAGCAGTCGACAGGGCGTGGGATACAATGAGCAGTTCTTC. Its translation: CASSRQGVGYNEQFF.

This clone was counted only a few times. Here the CDR3 reads CASSRQDHSGNTIYF. The CDR3 coding sequence is TGTGCCAGTAGCCGACAGGACCACTCTGGAAACACCATATATTTT. The J gene is TRBJ1-3, the V gene TRBV19, with D tentatively TRBD1 (6 bases). Germline-derived CDR1 and CDR2 are LNHDA and SQIVND (reference sequence). The CDR3 loop spans 15 amino acids. V was trimmed by 6 bases and J by 0 bases, leaving 12 bases between them. The variable domain in full, completed from reference TRBV19 and TRBJ1-3, reads DGGITQSPKYLFRKEGQNVTLSCEQNLNHDAMYWYRQDPGQGLRLIYYSQIVNDFQKGDIAEGYSVSREKKESFPLTVTSAQKNPTAFYLCASSRQDHSGNTIYFGEGSWLTVV.

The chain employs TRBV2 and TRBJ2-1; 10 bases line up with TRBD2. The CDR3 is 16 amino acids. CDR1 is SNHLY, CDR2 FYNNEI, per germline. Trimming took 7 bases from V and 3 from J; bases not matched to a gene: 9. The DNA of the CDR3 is TGTGCCAGCACCCGGTCACTAGCGGGAAACTACAATGAGCAGTTCTTC. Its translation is CASTRSLAGNYNEQFF.

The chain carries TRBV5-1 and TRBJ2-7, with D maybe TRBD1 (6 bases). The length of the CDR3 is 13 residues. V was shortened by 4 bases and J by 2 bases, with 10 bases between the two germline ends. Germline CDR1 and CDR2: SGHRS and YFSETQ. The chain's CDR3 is CASSHTGPYEQYF. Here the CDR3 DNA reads TGCGCCAGCAGCCATACAGGGCCCTACGAGCAGTACTTC.

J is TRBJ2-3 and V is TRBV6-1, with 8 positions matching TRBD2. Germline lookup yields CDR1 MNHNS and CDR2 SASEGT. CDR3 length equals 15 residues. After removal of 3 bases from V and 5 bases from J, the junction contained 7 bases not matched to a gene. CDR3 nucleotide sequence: TGTGCCAGCAGTGAGTTATCGGGACTAGGAGATACGCAGTATTTT. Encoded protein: CASSELSGLGDTQYF.